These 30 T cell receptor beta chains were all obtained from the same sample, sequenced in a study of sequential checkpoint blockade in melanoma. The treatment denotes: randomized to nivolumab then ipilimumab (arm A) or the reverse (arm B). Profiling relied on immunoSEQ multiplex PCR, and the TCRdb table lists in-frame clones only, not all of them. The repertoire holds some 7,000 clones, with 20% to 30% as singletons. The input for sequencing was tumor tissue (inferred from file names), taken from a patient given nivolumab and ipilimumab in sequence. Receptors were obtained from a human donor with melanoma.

The CDR3 spells CATQVLGVSNQPQHF. In nucleotides, the CDR3 is TGTGCCACTCAAGTCTTAGGGGTTAGCAATCAGCCCCAGCATTTT. The chain uses TRBV19 and TRBJ1-5; perhaps TRBD1 as D (5 bases). CDR3 length: 15 residues. V was cut by 10 bases and J by 0 bases, with 16 bases left in between. Germline V gives CDR1 LNHDA, CDR2 SQIVND (reference sequence).

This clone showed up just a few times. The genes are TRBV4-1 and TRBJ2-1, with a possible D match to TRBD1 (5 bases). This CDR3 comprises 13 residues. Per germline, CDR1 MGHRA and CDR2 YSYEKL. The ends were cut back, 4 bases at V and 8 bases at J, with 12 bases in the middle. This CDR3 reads CASSLDSGYEQFF. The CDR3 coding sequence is TGCGCCAGCAGCCTCGACAGTGGGTATGAGCAGTTCTTC.

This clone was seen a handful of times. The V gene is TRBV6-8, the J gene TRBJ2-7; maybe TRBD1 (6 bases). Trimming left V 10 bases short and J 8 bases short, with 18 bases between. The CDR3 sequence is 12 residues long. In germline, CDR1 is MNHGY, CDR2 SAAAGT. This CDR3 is CAISRAGVKQYV. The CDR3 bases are TGTGCCATCTCTAGGGCAGGGGTCAAGCAGTACGTC.

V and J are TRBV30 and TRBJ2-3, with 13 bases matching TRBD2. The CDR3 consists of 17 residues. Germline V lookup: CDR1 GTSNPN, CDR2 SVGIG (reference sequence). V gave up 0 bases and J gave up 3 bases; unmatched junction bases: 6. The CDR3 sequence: CAWSVPGLAGVTDTQYF. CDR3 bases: TGTGCCTGGAGTGTCCCTGGACTAGCGGGAGTGACAGATACGCAGTATTTT.

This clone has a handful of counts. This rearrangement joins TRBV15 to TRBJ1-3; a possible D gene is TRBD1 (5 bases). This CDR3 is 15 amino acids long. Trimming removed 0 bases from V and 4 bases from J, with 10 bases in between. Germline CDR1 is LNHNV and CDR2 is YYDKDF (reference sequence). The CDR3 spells CATSRDAGPGNTIYF. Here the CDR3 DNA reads TGTGCCACCAGCAGAGACGCGGGACCCGGAAACACCATATATTTT.

For the CDR3, the DNA is TGTGCCAGCGGTCCGGGACAGACTGGAAACACCATATATTTT. Translation gives CASGPGQTGNTIYF. This chain connects TRBV9 to TRBJ1-3; 7 nucleotides line up with TRBD1. Germline-derived CDR1 and CDR2 are SGDLS and YYNGEE. The CDR3 length is 14 residues. J lost 2 bases, V lost 7 bases, and 6 bases had no gene match. Together with reference TRBV9 and TRBJ1-3, the CDR3 gives the full variable domain: DSGVTQTPKHLITATGQRVTLRCSPRSGDLSVYWYQQSLDQGLQFLIQYYNGEERAKGNILERFSAQQFPDLHSELNLSSLELGDSALYFCASGPGQTGNTIYFGEGSWLTVV.

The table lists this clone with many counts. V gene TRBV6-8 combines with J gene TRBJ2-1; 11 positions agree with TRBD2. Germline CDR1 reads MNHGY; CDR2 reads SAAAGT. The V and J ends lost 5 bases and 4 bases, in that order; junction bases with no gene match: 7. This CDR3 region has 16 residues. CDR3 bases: TGTGCCAGCAGTCCTATAGCGGGAGGGGGATACAATGAGCAGTTCTTC. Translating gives CASSPIAGGGYNEQFF.

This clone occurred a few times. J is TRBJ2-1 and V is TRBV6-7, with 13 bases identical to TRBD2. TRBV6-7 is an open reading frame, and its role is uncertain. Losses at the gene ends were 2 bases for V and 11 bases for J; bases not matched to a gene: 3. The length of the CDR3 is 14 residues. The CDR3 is CASSYLGLAGKQFF. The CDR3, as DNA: TGTGCCAGCAGTTACCTGGGACTAGCGGGAAAGCAGTTCTTC.

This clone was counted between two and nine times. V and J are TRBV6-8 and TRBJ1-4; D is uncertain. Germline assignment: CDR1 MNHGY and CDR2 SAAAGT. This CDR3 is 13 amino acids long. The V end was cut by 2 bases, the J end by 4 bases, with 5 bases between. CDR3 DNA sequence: TGTGCCAGCAGTTACGGAGATAATGAAAAACTGTTTTTT. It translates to CASSYGDNEKLFF.

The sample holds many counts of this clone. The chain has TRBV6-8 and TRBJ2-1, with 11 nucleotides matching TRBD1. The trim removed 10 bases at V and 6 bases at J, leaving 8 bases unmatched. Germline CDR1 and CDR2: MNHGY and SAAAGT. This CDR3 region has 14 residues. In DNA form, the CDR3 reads TGTGCCATCAGGACAGGGGGCGCGAGCAATGAGCAGTTCTTC. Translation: CAIRTGGASNEQFF.

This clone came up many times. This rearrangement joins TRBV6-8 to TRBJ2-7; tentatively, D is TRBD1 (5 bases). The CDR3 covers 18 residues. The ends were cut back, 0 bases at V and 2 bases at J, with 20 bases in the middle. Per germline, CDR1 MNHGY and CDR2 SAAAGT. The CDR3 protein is CASSYSGREVVYAYEQYV. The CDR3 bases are TGTGCCAGCAGTTACTCGGGCAGGGAAGTCGTATACGCCTACGAGCAGTACGTC.

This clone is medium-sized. CDR3 sequence (DNA): TGTGCCAGCAGCCCGAACACAGGGGGTAATGGCTACACCTTC. It yields the protein CASSPNTGGNGYTF. This chain links TRBV11-3 with TRBJ1-2; 8 positions agree with TRBD1. Trimming removed 5 bases from V and 6 bases from J; junction bases left unmatched: 8. The CDR3 is 14 residues long. The germline V gene encodes CDR1 SGHNT and CDR2 YENEEA.

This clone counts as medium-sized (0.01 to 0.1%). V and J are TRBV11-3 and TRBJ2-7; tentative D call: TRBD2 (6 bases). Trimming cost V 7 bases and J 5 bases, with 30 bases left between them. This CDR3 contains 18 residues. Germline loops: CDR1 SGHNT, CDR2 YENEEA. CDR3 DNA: TGTGCCAGCACTAGAGGACTGCTGGAGGGCCTCCTGGGTCACGAGCAGTACGTC. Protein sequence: CASTRGLLEGLLGHEQYV.

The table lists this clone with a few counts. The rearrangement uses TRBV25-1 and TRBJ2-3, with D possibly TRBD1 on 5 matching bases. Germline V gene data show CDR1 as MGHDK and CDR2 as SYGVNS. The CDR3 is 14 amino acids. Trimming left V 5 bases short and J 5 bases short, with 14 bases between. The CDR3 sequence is CASSHPQGVDTQYF. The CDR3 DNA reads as TGTGCCAGCAGTCACCCCCAAGGGGTAGATACGCAGTATTTT.

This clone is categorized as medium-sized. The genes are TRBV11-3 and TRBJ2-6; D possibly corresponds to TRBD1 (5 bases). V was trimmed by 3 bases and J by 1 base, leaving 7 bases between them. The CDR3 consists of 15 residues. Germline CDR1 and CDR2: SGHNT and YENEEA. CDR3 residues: CASSLDTSGANVLTF. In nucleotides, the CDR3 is TGTGCCAGCAGCTTGGACACATCTGGGGCCAACGTCCTGACTTTC.

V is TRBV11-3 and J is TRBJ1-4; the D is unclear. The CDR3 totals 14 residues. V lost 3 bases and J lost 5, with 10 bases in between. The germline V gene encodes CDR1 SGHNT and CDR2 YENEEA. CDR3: CASSFGYLNEKLFF. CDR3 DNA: TGTGCCAGCAGCTTTGGCTATCTGAATGAAAAACTGTTTTTT.

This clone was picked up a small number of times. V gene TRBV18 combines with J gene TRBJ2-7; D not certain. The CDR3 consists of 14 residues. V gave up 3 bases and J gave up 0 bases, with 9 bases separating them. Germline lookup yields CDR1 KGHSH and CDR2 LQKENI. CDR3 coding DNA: TGTGCCAGCTCACCGGACGGAGTCTCCTACGAGCAGTACGTC. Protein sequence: CASSPDGVSYEQYV.

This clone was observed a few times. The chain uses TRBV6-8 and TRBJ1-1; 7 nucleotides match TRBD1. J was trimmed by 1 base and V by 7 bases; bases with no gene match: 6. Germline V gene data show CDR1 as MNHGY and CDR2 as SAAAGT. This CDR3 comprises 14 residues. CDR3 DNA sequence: TGTGCCAGCAAGGCAGGGGGGACGAACACTGAAGCTTTCTTT. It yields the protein CASKAGGTNTEAFF.

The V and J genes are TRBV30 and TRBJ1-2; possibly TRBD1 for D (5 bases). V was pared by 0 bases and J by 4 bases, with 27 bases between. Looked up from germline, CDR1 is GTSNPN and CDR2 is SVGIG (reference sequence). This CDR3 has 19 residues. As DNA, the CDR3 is TGTGCCTGGAGTGTAATCGACAGCGGAGTCCGGACGAGACTCTATGGCTACACCTTC. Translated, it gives CAWSVIDSGVRTRLYGYTF. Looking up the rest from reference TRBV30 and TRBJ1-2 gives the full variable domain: SQTIHQWPATLVQPVGSPLSLECTVEGTSNPNLYWYRQAAGRGLQLLFYSVGIGQISSEVPQNLSASRPQDRQFILSSKKLLLSDSGFYLCAWSVIDSGVRTRLYGYTFGSGTRLTVV.

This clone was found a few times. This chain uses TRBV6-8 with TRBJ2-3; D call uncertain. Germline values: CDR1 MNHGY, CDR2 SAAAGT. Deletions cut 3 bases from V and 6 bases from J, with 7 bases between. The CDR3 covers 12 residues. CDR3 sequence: CASSYMGDTQYF. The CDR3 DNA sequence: TGTGCCAGCAGTTATATGGGGGATACGCAGTATTTT.

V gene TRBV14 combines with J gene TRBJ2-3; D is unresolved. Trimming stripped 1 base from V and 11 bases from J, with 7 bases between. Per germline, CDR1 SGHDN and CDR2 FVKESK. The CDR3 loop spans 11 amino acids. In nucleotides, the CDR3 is TGTGCCAGCAGCCAAGTCGCCGAGCAGTATTTT. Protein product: CASSQVAEQYF.

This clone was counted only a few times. This chain's CDR3 is CASRPGTGVRETQYF. The CDR3 DNA is TGTGCCAGCAGACCCGGGACAGGGGTACGGGAGACCCAGTACTTC. The V call is TRBV11-3, the J call TRBJ2-5; TRBD1 aligns across 10 bases. V gave up 6 bases and J gave up 5 bases; unmatched junction bases: 9. In germline, CDR1 is SGHNT, CDR2 YENEEA. The CDR3 consists of 15 residues.

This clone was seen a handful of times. As DNA, the CDR3 is TGTGCCAGCAGCCGACACGTTGAATCCGGGGAGCTGTTTTTT. Its translation: CASSRHVESGELFF. The chain links TRBV11-3 to TRBJ2-2; D is uncertain. Between the trimmed V and J ends, which lost 5 bases and 6 bases, there was a span of 13 bases. The CDR3 runs 14 residues. Germline CDR1 and CDR2: SGHNT and YENEEA.

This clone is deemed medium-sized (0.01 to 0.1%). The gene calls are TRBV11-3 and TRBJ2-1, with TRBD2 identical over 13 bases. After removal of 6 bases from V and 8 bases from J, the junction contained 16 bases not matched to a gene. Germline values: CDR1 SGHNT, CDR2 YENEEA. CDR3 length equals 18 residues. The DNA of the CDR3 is TGTGCCAGCAGGAGGACTAGCGGGGGCCAAGGAGGTTACGATGAGCAGTTCTTC. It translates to CASRRTSGGQGGYDEQFF. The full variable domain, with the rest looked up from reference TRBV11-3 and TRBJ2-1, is EAGVVQSPRYKIIEKKQPVAFWCNPISGHNTLYWYLQNLGQGPELLIRYENEEAVDDSQLPKDRFSAERLKGVDSTLKIQPAELGDSAVYLCASRRTSGGQGGYDEQFFGPGTRLTVL.

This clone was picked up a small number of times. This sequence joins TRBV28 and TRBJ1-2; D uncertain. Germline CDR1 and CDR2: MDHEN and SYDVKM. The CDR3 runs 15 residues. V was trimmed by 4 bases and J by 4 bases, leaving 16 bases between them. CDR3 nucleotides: TGTGCCAGCAGTTCCTCCGGGCAGGTGGCCTATGGCTACACCTTC. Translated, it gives CASSSSGQVAYGYTF.

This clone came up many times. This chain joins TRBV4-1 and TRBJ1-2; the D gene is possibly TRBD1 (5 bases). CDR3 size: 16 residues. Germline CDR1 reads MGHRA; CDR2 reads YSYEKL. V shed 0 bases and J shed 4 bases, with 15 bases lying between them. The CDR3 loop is CASSQDLGEQVYGYTF. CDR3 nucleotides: TGCGCCAGCAGCCAAGATCTCGGCGAACAGGTCTATGGCTACACCTTC.

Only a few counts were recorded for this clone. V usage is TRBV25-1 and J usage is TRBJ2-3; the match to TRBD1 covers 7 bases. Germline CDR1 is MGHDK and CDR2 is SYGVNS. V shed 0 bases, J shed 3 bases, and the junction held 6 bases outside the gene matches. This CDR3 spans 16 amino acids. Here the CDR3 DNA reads TGTGCCAGCAGTGAATATGGACAGGTAGAGACAGATACGCAGTATTTT. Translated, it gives CASSEYGQVETDTQYF. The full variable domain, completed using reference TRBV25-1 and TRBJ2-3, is EADIYQTPRYLVIGTGKKITLECSQTMGHDKMYWYQQDPGMELHLIHYSYGVNSTEKGDLSSESTVSRIRTEHFPLTLESARPSHTSQYLCASSEYGQVETDTQYFGPGTRLTVL.

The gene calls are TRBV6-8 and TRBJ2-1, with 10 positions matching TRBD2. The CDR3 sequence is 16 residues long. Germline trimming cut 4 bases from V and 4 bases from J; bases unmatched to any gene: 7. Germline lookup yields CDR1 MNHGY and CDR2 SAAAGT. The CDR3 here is CASSSGAGGPYNEQFF. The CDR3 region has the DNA TGTGCCAGCAGTTCGGGAGCGGGAGGGCCGTACAATGAGCAGTTCTTC.

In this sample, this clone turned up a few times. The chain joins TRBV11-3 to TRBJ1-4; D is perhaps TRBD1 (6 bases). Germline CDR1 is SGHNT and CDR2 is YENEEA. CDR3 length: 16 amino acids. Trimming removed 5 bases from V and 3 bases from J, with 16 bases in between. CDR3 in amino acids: CASSRERQVANEKLFF. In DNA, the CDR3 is TGTGCCAGCAGCCGGGAAAGACAGGTTGCTAATGAAAAACTGTTTTTT.

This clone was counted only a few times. The CDR3 protein is CASSLVGGTGGSSETQYF. For the CDR3, the DNA is TGTGCCAGCAGCTTAGTAGGTGGGACAGGGGGCAGTTCGGAGACCCAGTACTTC. The chain carries TRBV11-3 and TRBJ2-5; TRBD1 matches 12 bases. Germline lookup yields CDR1 SGHNT and CDR2 YENEEA. The trim removed 1 base at V and 5 bases at J, leaving 11 bases unmatched. This CDR3 comprises 18 residues.